What follows are 15 T cell receptor beta chains derived from one specimen sequenced in a study of blood T cell repertoires in COVID-19. Some clones are missing from TCRdb's copy, which holds only in-frame ones; the method was immunoSEQ multiplex PCR. The data show over 150,000 clones, roughly nine tenths seen once. What was sequenced was peripheral blood. The receptors come from a young man with acute or convalescent COVID-19.

The CDR3 nucleotides are TGTGCCAGCAGCCCCGGGAGGGGGCTCGAAGCTTTCTTT. It yields the protein CASSPGRGLEAFF. The rearrangement joins TRBV9 to TRBJ1-1; 7 nucleotides line up with TRBD1. Looked up from germline, CDR1 is SGDLS and CDR2 is YYNGEE. The ends lost 4 bases at V and 8 bases at J; junction bases unmatched: 8. CDR3 size: 13 residues.

The chain employs TRBV6-5 and TRBJ2-3; 7 bases are shared with TRBD1. V lost 0 bases and J lost 6; bases outside the gene matches: 6. The CDR3 is 15 amino acids. Germline lookup yields CDR1 MNHEY and CDR2 SVGAGI. This CDR3 is CASSYSTGITDTQYF. In nucleotides, the CDR3 is TGTGCCAGCAGTTACTCGACAGGGATCACCGATACGCAGTATTTT.

J is TRBJ2-7 and V is TRBV5-6; D is ambiguous. The CDR3 contains 14 residues. Deletions cut 2 bases from V and 3 bases from J, with 12 bases between. The germline V gene encodes CDR1 SGHDT and CDR2 YYEEEE. This CDR3 is CASSLTRLGYEQYF. The DNA for the CDR3 is TGTGCCAGCAGCTTAACCAGGTTGGGCTACGAGCAGTACTTC.

J is TRBJ1-1 and V is TRBV5-4; D remains unclear. From germline, CDR1 is SGHNT and CDR2 YYREEE (reference sequence). The CDR3 is 12 residues long. V was cut by 2 bases and J by 2 bases, with 4 bases left in between. The CDR3 DNA reads TGTGCCAGCAGCTTCCTCAACACTGAAGCTTTCTTT. It translates to CASSFLNTEAFF.

The chain recombines TRBV5-1 with TRBJ2-1, with D possibly TRBD1 on 5 matching bases. Germline CDR1 and CDR2: SGHRS and YFSETQ. The length of the CDR3 is 17 residues. With 0 bases removed from V and 5 bases from J, the gap between germline ends came to 18 bases. The CDR3 DNA sequence: TGCGCCAGCAGCTTGGACTCCGGGTCAGGGCACGACAATGAGCAGTTCTTC. It yields the protein CASSLDSGSGHDNEQFF.

The chain is built from TRBV28 and TRBJ2-3; D not resolved. Germline CDR1 reads MDHEN; CDR2 reads SYDVKM. V lost 4 bases to trimming and J lost 2 bases, with 7 bases between them. The CDR3 sequence is 13 residues long. The CDR3 sequence: CASSSPFTDTQYF. The DNA for the CDR3 is TGTGCCAGCAGTTCCCCGTTCACAGATACGCAGTATTTT. Looking up the rest from reference TRBV28 and TRBJ2-3 gives the full variable domain: DVKVTQSSRYLVKRTGEKVFLECVQDMDHENMFWYRQDPGLGLRLIYFSYDVKMKEKGDIPEGYSVSREKKERFSLILESASTNQTSMYLCASSSPFTDTQYFGPGTRLTVL.

The V gene is TRBV10-3, the J gene TRBJ1-6; no clear D. The CDR3 loop spans 15 amino acids. The V and J ends lost 0 bases and 0 bases respectively, with 3 bases between them. Germline-derived CDR1 and CDR2 are ENHRY and SYGVKD. CDR3 nucleotide sequence: TGTGCCATCAGTGAGTCCAGCTCCTATAATTCACCCCTCCACTTT. Translating gives CAISESSSYNSPLHF.

This clone was counted a few times. The rearrangement joins TRBV6-6 to TRBJ2-7; 8 bases match TRBD2. J lost 0 bases, V lost 5 bases, and 3 bases had no gene match. The length of the CDR3 is 14 residues. Germline V gene data show CDR1 as MNHNY and CDR2 as SVGAGI (reference sequence). The CDR3 nucleotides read TGTGCCAGCAGTCAAAGCGGGAGCTCCTACGAGCAGTACTTC. This sequence encodes CASSQSGSSYEQYF.

The chain combines TRBV5-1 with TRBJ2-7, with unresolved D. V lost 0 bases and J 7 bases, leaving 8 bases between the germline ends. This CDR3 contains 12 residues. From germline, CDR1 is SGHRS and CDR2 YFSETQ. This CDR3 is CASSLGTREQYF. As DNA, the CDR3 is TGCGCCAGCAGCTTGGGTACTCGGGAGCAGTACTTC.

In its sample, this clone was seen once. The V call is TRBV2, the J call TRBJ2-7; unclear D gene. V was shortened by 6 bases and J by 5 bases, with 8 bases between the two germline ends. Germline V gene sequence: CDR1 SNHLY, CDR2 FYNNEI. This CDR3 is built from 11 residues. Written as DNA, the CDR3 is TGTGCCAGCAGCACGGTGAACGAGCAGTACTTC. This translates into CASSTVNEQYF.

V usage is TRBV28 and J usage is TRBJ1-1, with TRBD1 identical over 8 bases. CDR1 is MDHEN and CDR2 is SYDVKM in the germline V gene. This CDR3 contains 13 residues. V gave up 7 bases and J gave up 4 bases; unmatched junction bases: 5. The CDR3 nucleotides are TGTGCCAGCACCCAGGGGGCGCGCACTGAAGCTTTCTTT. It encodes CASTQGARTEAFF.

In its sample, this clone was seen a few times. The CDR3 DNA follows: TGTGCCAGCAGCGTCTATGCGGGACCTTCTAACTATGGCTACACCTTC. Translated, it gives CASSVYAGPSNYGYTF. V and J are TRBV9 and TRBJ1-2; the D gene is possibly TRBD1 (5 bases). CDR3 length: 16 amino acids. Per germline, CDR1 SGDLS and CDR2 YYNGEE. Trimming stripped 2 bases from V and 0 bases from J, with 14 bases between.

This sequence joins TRBV7-2 and TRBJ2-1; D not certain. This CDR3 contains 15 residues. V was clipped by 4 bases and J by 6 bases, with 16 bases between them. The germline V gene has CDR1 SGHTA and CDR2 FQGNSA. This CDR3 reads CASSSRISSSNEQFF. The CDR3 bases are TGTGCCAGCAGCTCGAGGATATCGAGTAGCAATGAGCAGTTCTTC.

The V call is TRBV5-8, the J call TRBJ1-2, with D unclear. Germline V gives CDR1 SGHTS, CDR2 YDEGEE. The CDR3 totals 15 residues. The V and J ends lost 3 bases and 5 bases respectively, with 17 bases between them. In DNA form, the CDR3 reads TGTGCCAGCAGCTGGGCGTCAGTCGGAACGTATGGCTACACCTTC. This sequence encodes CASSWASVGTYGYTF. Looking up the rest from reference TRBV5-8 and TRBJ1-2 gives the full variable domain: EAGVTQSPTHLIKTRGQQATLRCSPISGHTSVYWYQQALGLGLQFLLWYDEGEERNRGNFPPRFSGRQFPNYSSELNVNALELEDSALYLCASSWASVGTYGYTFGSGTRLTVV.

This chain connects TRBV19 to TRBJ2-6; D uncertain. Germline values: CDR1 LNHDA, CDR2 SQIVND (reference sequence). Trimming removed 3 bases at V and 2 bases at J, with 8 bases between. This CDR3 spans 15 amino acids. The CDR3 here is CASSIGPPGANVLTF. DNA of the CDR3: TGTGCCAGTAGTATTGGCCCTCCTGGGGCCAACGTCCTGACTTTC.